The following is a T cell receptor (beta chain) sequence with its context. What it binds is unknown. The authors negatively isolated CD8+ and CD4+ T cells and FACS-enriched TEMRA cells. The record originates from a study of CD8 T cells in Susac syndrome. General study points: Peak Susac CD8+ clonal expansion occurred in TEMRA cells and active patients. As the study acknowledged, the number of individuals who were part of its TCR sequencing and HLA analysis was relatively small.

Random hexamers were used to reverse transcribe roughly 0.5 to 1 ug of RNA. The method of amplification for TCR beta CDR3 was immunoSEQ multiplex PCR, covering 54 Vbeta and 13 Jbeta. TCRdb ran MiXCR on the immunoSEQ multiplex PCR reads and lists one entry per CDR3 protein. This sample yields around 80,000 distinct CDR3 sequences, of which roughly 96% are seen a single time; more than 0.35% belongs to the top ten. This receptor was taken from a human donor with Susac syndrome. Sequencing input: CD8+ T cells from PBMCs.

The CDR3 protein is CASSEGGARQETQYF. The CDR3 DNA is TGTGCCAGCAGCGAGGGGGGGGCTAGGCAAGAGACCCAGTACTTC. V is TRBV9 and J is TRBJ2-5; maybe TRBD2 (7 bases). From germline, CDR1 is SGDLS and CDR2 YYNGEE. The CDR3 has 15 residues. The V gene lost 3 bases and the J gene lost 2 bases, with 14 bases spanning the gap.